This paragraph reports one T cell receptor (beta chain). Its matching antigen is unknown. The data belong to a study of CD8+ T cells in alopecia areata. Study results and caveats: Patients shared TCRs less clearly than mice did, possibly owing to HLA.

V gave up 4 bases and J gave up 5 bases, with 18 bases separating them. Germline lookup yields CDR1 SGHRS and CDR2 YFSETQ. The CDR3 is 15 residues long. Extraction and reverse transcription of RNA yielded cDNA as the sequencing template. The assay was immunoSEQ multiplex PCR, and TCRdb's table has in-frame clones only and misses some. The data hold 150,000 to 200,000 clones, with approximately 65% observed a single time. The chain is built from TRBV5-1 and TRBJ1-2; D unclear. The sequences come from CD8+ T cells sorted from blood, collected at week 0. This receptor was identified in a human donor with alopecia areata. The CDR3 DNA follows: TGCGCCAGCAGCCCCCGCGGGGAACTAGGGTATGGCTACACCTTC. Translating it yields CASSPRGELGYGYTF.